What follows are 11 T cell receptor beta chains derived from one specimen sequenced in a study of T cell responses to AZD1222 COVID-19 vaccine. Libraries were prepared by immunoSEQ multiplex PCR; TCRdb keeps only in-frame clonotypes and omits some of them. The sample carries around 94,000 clones, 85% recorded once. The sequences come from peripheral blood, collected 28 days after the second AZD1222 dose. The receptors were gathered from an adult who received the AZD1222 COVID-19 vaccine.

This clone is a singleton in its sample. The CDR3 region is CASSYTESYEQYF. For the CDR3, the DNA is TGTGCCAGCAGTTACACAGAATCCTACGAGCAGTACTTC. The chain is built from TRBV6-5 and TRBJ2-7, with D uncertain. V lost 2 bases to trimming and J lost 1 base, with 6 bases between them. Germline CDR1 and CDR2: MNHEY and SVGAGI. This CDR3 has 13 residues.

This sequence joins TRBV11-2 and TRBJ2-5; D not certain. Germline loops: CDR1 SGHAT, CDR2 FQNNGV. V shed 5 bases and J shed 5 bases, with 6 bases lying between them. The CDR3 sequence is 11 residues long. CDR3 sequence: CASSLGETQYF. The CDR3 DNA is TGTGCCAGCAGCCTTGGCGAGACCCAGTACTTC.

V and J are TRBV28 and TRBJ2-6; no clear D. The CDR3 spans 15 residues. In germline, CDR1 is MDHEN, CDR2 SYDVKM. V was pared by 5 bases and J by 2 bases, with 10 bases between. The DNA for the CDR3 is TGTGCCAGCAGTCCCTCGGGCACTGGGGCCAACGTCCTGACTTTC. Residues: CASSPSGTGANVLTF.

To note about this clone: One end of the junction fails to match germline, which may point to a read error. The chain employs TRBV27 and TRBJ2-3, with D hard to call. The length of the CDR3 is 16 residues. CDR1 MNHEY and CDR2 SMNVEV come from the germline V gene (reference sequence). The DNA for the CDR3 is TGTGCCAGCAGTCTATCATTCTTCCCCCACACAGATACGCAGTATTTT. It translates to CASSLSFFPHTDTQYF.

This rearrangement joins TRBV6-5 to TRBJ2-7, with TRBD1 matching over 8 bases. Germline V gene data show CDR1 as MNHEY and CDR2 as SVGAGI. With V trimmed by 10 bases and J by 3 bases, 5 bases remained unmatched. The CDR3 length is 12 residues. The CDR3 DNA is TGTGCCACCAAACAGGGGGTCTACGAGCAGTACTTC. This translates into CATKQGVYEQYF.

The chain uses TRBV5-1 and TRBJ2-3; 15 positions agree with TRBD2. The CDR3 loop spans 17 amino acids. J lost 4 bases, V lost 4 bases, and 7 bases had no gene match. Germline values: CDR1 SGHRS, CDR2 YFSETQ. The CDR3 spells CASSRGLAGGPPDTQYF. CDR3 sequence (DNA): TGCGCCAGCAGCAGAGGACTAGCGGGGGGGCCGCCAGATACGCAGTATTTT.

The chain is built from TRBV28 and TRBJ1-4; D gene uncertain. With 3 bases removed from V and 8 bases from J, the gap between germline ends came to 13 bases. CDR1 and CDR2 from the germline V gene are MDHEN and SYDVKM. The CDR3 has 14 residues. The CDR3 coding sequence is TGTGCCAGCAGTTTCTCCGTCGGAAGAGAAAAACTGTTTTTT. This encodes CASSFSVGREKLFF.

The chain employs TRBV11-3 and TRBJ2-3, with D perhaps TRBD2 (5 bases). This CDR3 is 14 amino acids long. Germline-derived CDR1 and CDR2 are SGHNT and YENEEA. The V end was cut by 3 bases, the J end by 2 bases, with 9 bases between. The CDR3 loop is CASSLSRVTDTQYF. CDR3 nucleotides: TGTGCCAGCAGCTTGTCGCGGGTCACAGATACGCAGTATTTT.

This chain links TRBV4-1 with TRBJ2-3, with 8 positions matching TRBD2. The V and J ends lost 5 bases and 3 bases, in that order; junction bases with no gene match: 4. In germline, CDR1 is MGHRA, CDR2 YSYEKL. The CDR3 spans 14 residues. CDR3 nucleotide sequence: TGCGCCAGCAGCAGCGGGAGAGCAACAGATACGCAGTATTTT. Amino acids: CASSSGRATDTQYF.

The chain combines TRBV19 with TRBJ2-2; D remains ambiguous. CDR3 length: 16 residues. Trimming stripped 3 bases from V and 7 bases from J, with 18 bases between. The germline gives CDR1 LNHDA, CDR2 SQIVND (reference sequence). This CDR3 is CASSISFRLGIGELFF. DNA for the CDR3: TGTGCCAGTAGTATCAGTTTCCGGCTAGGAATCGGGGAGCTGTTTTTT.

This CDR3 is CASGLTPDGLAGGNEQFF. The CDR3 DNA follows: TGTGCTAGTGGTTTGACACCCGATGGACTAGCGGGAGGCAATGAGCAGTTCTTC. The chain recombines TRBV12-5 with TRBJ2-1; 14 bases match TRBD2. V lost 2 bases to trimming and J lost 6 bases; unmatched junction nucleotides: 9. The V gene's germline CDR1 is LGHNT and CDR2 FRNRAP. CDR3 length equals 18 residues.